This T cell receptor beta chain came from a study of tissue T cells after allogeneic stem cell transplantation. Study conclusions and caveats: The study did not identify alloreactive or antigen-specific tissue TCRs, and some clones might be persisting host cells.

For this clone: Antigen: not known. Gene names are the mouse ones.

Repertoires were generated with immunoSEQ multiplex PCR, while TCRdb's copy carries only in-frame clones and drops some. This sample carries about 16,000 clones, 70% of them seen once, and the ten largest clones take approximately 0.93%. The TCR comes from a female BALB/c mouse in good health. The strain's MHC type: H2-d. Sequencing was done on a sample of spleen.

The CDR3 here is CGARDHRGGNTLYF. The DNA read from the CDR3 is TGTGGTGCTAGGGATCACAGGGGAGGGAACACCTTGTAC. The V gene is TRBV20, the J gene TRBJ2-4, with 7 positions matching TRBD1. The missing CDR3 end, 1 residue past where the read stops, is filled in from the germline J gene. The CDR3 contains 14 residues. Germline CDR1 and CDR2: GFQATS and STVNSAI. Trimming cost V 0 bases and J 6 bases; bases outside gene matches: 6.